This paragraph covers one TCR beta chain sequence. The target antigen is unknown. The data derive from a study of radiotherapy plus CTLA-4 blockade in lung cancer. Study-wide results and limits: Clones of tumor-derived TCRs expanded in blood after radiotherapy plus ipilimumab.

TCRdb's copy holds only in-frame clones and misses some; the assay was immunoSEQ multiplex PCR. The sample has around 82,000 clones, 70% to 85% seen once. This specimen consisted of peripheral blood, obtained from a patient treated with radiotherapy plus ipilimumab. This clonotype originated in a human donor with non-small cell lung cancer who had stable disease on radiotherapy plus ipilimumab.

The CDR3 sequence is CSVEGEVRGGEKLFF. The CDR3 DNA is TGCAGCGTTGAAGGAGAGGTCAGGGGAGGAGAAAAACTGTTTTTT. The chain has TRBV29-1 and TRBJ1-4, with D maybe TRBD1 (6 bases). CDR1 is SQVTM and CDR2 is ANQGSEA in the germline V gene. CDR3 length: 15 residues. Trimming cost V 1 base and J 8 bases, with 17 bases left between them.